One sample yielded the 24 T cell receptor beta chains listed below, sequenced in a study of blood T cell repertoires in COVID-19. Assay used: immunoSEQ multiplex PCR; TCRdb lists only in-frame clones, some missing. The data hold approximately 97,000 clones, with approximately 78% observed a single time. The sequencing input was peripheral blood. Receptors were obtained from a man in his sixties with active or convalescent COVID-19.

This sequence joins TRBV5-5 and TRBJ1-4; D not resolved. The CDR3 runs to 15 residues. CDR1 is SGHKS and CDR2 is YYEKEE in the germline V gene (reference sequence). V lost 5 bases, J lost 0 bases, and 11 bases lay in between. The CDR3 here is CASRPLGSTNEKLFF. CDR3 DNA sequence: TGTGCCAGCAGGCCCCTGGGCTCAACTAATGAAAAACTGTTTTTT.

The V and J genes are TRBV15 and TRBJ2-5; tentative D call: TRBD2 (5 bases). Trimming stripped 0 bases from V and 2 bases from J, with 10 bases between. This CDR3 is 15 amino acids long. From germline, CDR1 is LNHNV and CDR2 YYDKDF (reference sequence). This CDR3 is CATSRDNRLQETQYF. The CDR3 nucleotides are TGTGCCACCAGCAGAGATAATAGACTACAAGAGACCCAGTACTTC.

The chain has TRBV18 and TRBJ2-7, with TRBD2 matching over 13 bases. The germline gives CDR1 KGHSH, CDR2 LQKENI. V shed 4 bases and J 2 bases; nucleotides not matched to a gene: 5. The length of the CDR3 is 16 residues. Here the CDR3 reads CASSHGTSGMAYEQYF. DNA for the CDR3: TGTGCCAGCTCACATGGGACTAGCGGGATGGCCTACGAGCAGTACTTC.

The rearrangement uses TRBV5-6 and TRBJ1-5, with TRBD1 matching 7 bases. V gave up 0 bases and J gave up 4 bases; unmatched junction bases: 1. This CDR3 has 14 amino acids. Germline V gene data show CDR1 as SGHDT and CDR2 as YYEEEE. The chain's CDR3 is CASSLAGGNQPQHF. CDR3 DNA: TGTGCCAGCAGCTTGGCAGGGGGTAATCAGCCCCAGCATTTT.

The chain links TRBV10-3 to TRBJ2-2, with D perhaps matching TRBD1 (6 bases). Germline CDR1 ENHRY, CDR2 SYGVKD. V lost 2 bases and J lost 3, with 10 bases in between. The CDR3 is 15 residues long. The CDR3 DNA sequence: TGTGCCATCAGTGAGGGGGGCGCGGACACCGGGGAGCTGTTTTTT. Protein: CAISEGGADTGELFF.

The genes are TRBV6-1 and TRBJ2-7; D is possibly TRBD1 (6 bases). V shed 2 bases and J shed 5 bases, with 7 bases lying between them. CDR3 length: 12 amino acids. The germline gives CDR1 MNHNS, CDR2 SASEGT. The CDR3 loop reads CASSEKGDEQYF. In DNA form, the CDR3 reads TGTGCCAGCAGTGAAAAGGGGGACGAGCAGTACTTC.

CDR3 loop: CSVPVAGANYNEQFF. The CDR3 DNA reads as TGCAGCGTCCCGGTTGCGGGAGCAAACTACAATGAGCAGTTCTTC. V gene TRBV29-1 combines with J gene TRBJ2-1; 7 bases align to TRBD2. CDR1 is SQVTM, CDR2 ANQGSEA, per germline. The CDR3 has 15 amino acids. V lost 6 bases and J lost 3; bases outside the gene matches: 11.

The chain has TRBV9 and TRBJ1-3; 7 bases match TRBD1. The CDR3 totals 16 residues. Germline-derived CDR1 and CDR2 are SGDLS and YYNGEE. The ends lost 7 bases at V and 6 bases at J; junction bases unmatched: 16. The CDR3 protein is CASRGGRTGGENTIYF. CDR3 coding DNA: TGTGCCAGCCGAGGGGGACGGACAGGAGGGGAAAACACCATATATTTT.

V and J are TRBV6-5 and TRBJ2-2, with 9 bases matching TRBD1. J was trimmed by 5 bases and V by 6 bases; bases with no gene match: 7. The CDR3 is 15 residues long. Germline V gives CDR1 MNHEY, CDR2 SVGAGI. The CDR3, as DNA: TGTGCCAGCAGACCGGGACAGGGCAGGACCGGGGAGCTGTTTTTT. Translation gives CASRPGQGRTGELFF.

Written as DNA, the CDR3 is TGTGCCACCAGTTACGGCAGCGAAGAGACCCAGTACTTC. Protein: CATSYGSEETQYF. The chain combines TRBV15 with TRBJ2-5; D unresolved. Deletions cut 6 bases from V and 3 bases from J, with 11 bases between. Looked up from germline, CDR1 is LNHNV and CDR2 is YYDKDF (reference sequence). This CDR3 contains 13 residues.

The V gene is TRBV20-1, the J gene TRBJ2-4; 8 bases are a match to TRBD1. V was pared by 3 bases and J by 1 base, with 2 bases of the junction left unmatched. Germline V gives CDR1 DFQATT, CDR2 SNEGSKA (reference sequence). The CDR3 sequence is 14 residues long. The CDR3 spells CSASDRGAKNIQYF. The CDR3 bases are TGCAGTGCTAGTGACAGGGGCGCCAAAAACATTCAGTACTTC.

The chain couples TRBV5-1 to TRBJ2-5; 10 nucleotides match TRBD2. The V gene end was trimmed by 4 bases and the J gene end by 5 bases; junction bases not matched to a gene: 8. Germline V gene lookup returns CDR1 SGHRS and CDR2 YFSETQ. The CDR3 runs 15 residues. CDR3 DNA: TGCGCCAGCAGCGATAGCGGGAGGATAATGGAGACCCAGTACTTC. Encoded protein: CASSDSGRIMETQYF.

J is TRBJ1-2 and V is TRBV5-6, with 7 bases lining up with TRBD1. The CDR3 loop spans 16 amino acids. Germline lookup yields CDR1 SGHDT and CDR2 YYEEEE. Trimming took 1 base from V and 5 from J; bases not matched to a gene: 11. The CDR3 spells CASSLYGWDSPYGYTF. CDR3 in DNA: TGTGCCAGCAGCTTGTATGGTTGGGACAGTCCTTATGGCTACACCTTC.

This chain connects TRBV28 to TRBJ1-2, with D tentatively TRBD1 (5 bases). The V and J ends lost 5 bases and 5 bases respectively, with 24 bases between them. Germline V lookup: CDR1 MDHEN, CDR2 SYDVKM. The CDR3 is made up of 17 amino acids. CDR3 nucleotides: TGTGCCAGCAGTCCCCAATCCGGGGGAGGAGGAAGGTATGGCTACACCTTC. Its protein is CASSPQSGGGGRYGYTF.

The genes are TRBV20-1 and TRBJ2-1; D unclear. V dropped 3 bases and J dropped 10 bases, with 7 bases sitting between them. The CDR3 sequence is 10 residues long. The germline CDR1 and CDR2 sequences are DFQATT and SNEGSKA (reference sequence). CDR3 DNA sequence: TGCAGTGCTAGTACCCGGGAGCAGTTCTTC. It translates to CSASTREQFF.

V is TRBV24-1 and J is TRBJ2-1; 7 bases are shared with TRBD2. This CDR3 spans 17 amino acids. J lost 7 bases, V lost 7 bases, and 18 bases had no gene match. CDR1 KGHDR and CDR2 SFDVKD come from the germline V gene. The CDR3 coding sequence is TGTGCCACCAGGGGCCTCGACACCTCCTTGCGGGGGAATGAGCAGTTCTTC. Amino acids: CATRGLDTSLRGNEQFF.

V usage is TRBV5-1 and J usage is TRBJ1-4, with 8 bases fitting TRBD1. This CDR3 comprises 14 residues. The trim removed 4 bases at V and 8 bases at J, leaving 7 bases unmatched. Germline V gene lookup returns CDR1 SGHRS and CDR2 YFSETQ. The CDR3 here is CASSIGQGGEKLFF. DNA for the CDR3: TGCGCCAGCAGCATCGGACAGGGTGGAGAAAAACTGTTTTTT.

The rearrangement uses TRBV24-1 and TRBJ1-5, with D possibly being TRBD1 (6 bases). The length of the CDR3 is 15 residues. V lost 5 bases, J lost 5 bases, and 15 bases lay in between. Germline CDR1 and CDR2: KGHDR and SFDVKD. DNA for the CDR3: TGTGCCACCAGTGGAGGAACAGGGCGCGATCAGCCCCAGCATTTT. Translating gives CATSGGTGRDQPQHF.

The rearrangement joins TRBV19 to TRBJ2-1, with TRBD2 matching 15 bases. Germline assignment: CDR1 LNHDA and CDR2 SQIVND (reference sequence). With V trimmed by 4 bases and J by 7 bases, 11 bases remained unmatched. The CDR3 has 18 residues. The CDR3: CASSRQTTGTSGRNEQFF. CDR3 bases: TGTGCCAGTAGTAGGCAAACGACCGGGACTAGCGGGAGGAATGAGCAGTTCTTC.

The chain recombines TRBV18 with TRBJ2-2, with 8 bases lining up with TRBD1. With V trimmed by 4 bases and J by 3 bases, 7 bases remained unmatched. Germline CDR1 KGHSH, CDR2 LQKENI. The CDR3 covers 16 residues. CDR3 in amino acids: CASSRRTGTDTGELFF. The CDR3 DNA reads TGTGCCAGCTCACGACGGACAGGGACGGACACCGGGGAGCTGTTTTTT.

This chain links TRBV18 with TRBJ2-7; 7 bases are a match to TRBD2. The germline gives CDR1 KGHSH, CDR2 LQKENI. This CDR3 is built from 15 residues. Trimming took 6 bases from V and 4 from J; bases not matched to a gene: 12. CDR3 sequence: CASSHQKGREYEQYF. In DNA, the CDR3 is TGTGCCAGCTCGCACCAGAAAGGGAGGGAGTACGAGCAGTACTTC. The entire variable domain, with the rest obtained from reference TRBV18 and TRBJ2-7, is as follows: NAGVMQNPRHLVRRRGQEARLRCSPMKGHSHVYWYRQLPEEGLKFMVYLQKENIIDESGMPKERFSAEFPKEGPSILRIQQVVRGDSAAYFCASSHQKGREYEQYFGPGTRLTVT.

The chain combines TRBV7-2 with TRBJ1-1; D perhaps matches TRBD1 (5 bases). Per germline, CDR1 SGHTA and CDR2 FQGNSA. This CDR3 has 14 amino acids. Trimming took 3 bases from V and 3 from J, leaving 11 bases between them. CDR3 sequence: CASSFKGADTEAFF. The DNA of the CDR3 is TGTGCCAGCAGCTTTAAAGGGGCCGACACTGAAGCTTTCTTT.

This clone occurred a few times. This rearrangement joins TRBV6-1 to TRBJ1-5, with D perhaps matching TRBD1 (6 bases). The CDR3 covers 16 residues. The V gene lost 1 base and the J gene lost 3 bases, with 13 bases spanning the gap. Germline values: CDR1 MNHNS, CDR2 SASEGT. CDR3 region: CASSEVSGGNNQPQHF. CDR3 DNA sequence: TGTGCCAGCAGTGAAGTATCTGGGGGCAACAATCAGCCCCAGCATTTT.

The chain has TRBV7-8 and TRBJ2-2; D may be TRBD2 (6 bases). This CDR3 is built from 15 residues. Germline V CDR1 and CDR2: SGHVS, FQNEAQ. V was shortened by 1 base and J by 4 bases, with 10 bases between the two germline ends. In DNA, the CDR3 is TGTGCCAGCAGCTTAGGAATAGCGGCCACCGGGGAGCTGTTTTTT. Translation gives CASSLGIAATGELFF.